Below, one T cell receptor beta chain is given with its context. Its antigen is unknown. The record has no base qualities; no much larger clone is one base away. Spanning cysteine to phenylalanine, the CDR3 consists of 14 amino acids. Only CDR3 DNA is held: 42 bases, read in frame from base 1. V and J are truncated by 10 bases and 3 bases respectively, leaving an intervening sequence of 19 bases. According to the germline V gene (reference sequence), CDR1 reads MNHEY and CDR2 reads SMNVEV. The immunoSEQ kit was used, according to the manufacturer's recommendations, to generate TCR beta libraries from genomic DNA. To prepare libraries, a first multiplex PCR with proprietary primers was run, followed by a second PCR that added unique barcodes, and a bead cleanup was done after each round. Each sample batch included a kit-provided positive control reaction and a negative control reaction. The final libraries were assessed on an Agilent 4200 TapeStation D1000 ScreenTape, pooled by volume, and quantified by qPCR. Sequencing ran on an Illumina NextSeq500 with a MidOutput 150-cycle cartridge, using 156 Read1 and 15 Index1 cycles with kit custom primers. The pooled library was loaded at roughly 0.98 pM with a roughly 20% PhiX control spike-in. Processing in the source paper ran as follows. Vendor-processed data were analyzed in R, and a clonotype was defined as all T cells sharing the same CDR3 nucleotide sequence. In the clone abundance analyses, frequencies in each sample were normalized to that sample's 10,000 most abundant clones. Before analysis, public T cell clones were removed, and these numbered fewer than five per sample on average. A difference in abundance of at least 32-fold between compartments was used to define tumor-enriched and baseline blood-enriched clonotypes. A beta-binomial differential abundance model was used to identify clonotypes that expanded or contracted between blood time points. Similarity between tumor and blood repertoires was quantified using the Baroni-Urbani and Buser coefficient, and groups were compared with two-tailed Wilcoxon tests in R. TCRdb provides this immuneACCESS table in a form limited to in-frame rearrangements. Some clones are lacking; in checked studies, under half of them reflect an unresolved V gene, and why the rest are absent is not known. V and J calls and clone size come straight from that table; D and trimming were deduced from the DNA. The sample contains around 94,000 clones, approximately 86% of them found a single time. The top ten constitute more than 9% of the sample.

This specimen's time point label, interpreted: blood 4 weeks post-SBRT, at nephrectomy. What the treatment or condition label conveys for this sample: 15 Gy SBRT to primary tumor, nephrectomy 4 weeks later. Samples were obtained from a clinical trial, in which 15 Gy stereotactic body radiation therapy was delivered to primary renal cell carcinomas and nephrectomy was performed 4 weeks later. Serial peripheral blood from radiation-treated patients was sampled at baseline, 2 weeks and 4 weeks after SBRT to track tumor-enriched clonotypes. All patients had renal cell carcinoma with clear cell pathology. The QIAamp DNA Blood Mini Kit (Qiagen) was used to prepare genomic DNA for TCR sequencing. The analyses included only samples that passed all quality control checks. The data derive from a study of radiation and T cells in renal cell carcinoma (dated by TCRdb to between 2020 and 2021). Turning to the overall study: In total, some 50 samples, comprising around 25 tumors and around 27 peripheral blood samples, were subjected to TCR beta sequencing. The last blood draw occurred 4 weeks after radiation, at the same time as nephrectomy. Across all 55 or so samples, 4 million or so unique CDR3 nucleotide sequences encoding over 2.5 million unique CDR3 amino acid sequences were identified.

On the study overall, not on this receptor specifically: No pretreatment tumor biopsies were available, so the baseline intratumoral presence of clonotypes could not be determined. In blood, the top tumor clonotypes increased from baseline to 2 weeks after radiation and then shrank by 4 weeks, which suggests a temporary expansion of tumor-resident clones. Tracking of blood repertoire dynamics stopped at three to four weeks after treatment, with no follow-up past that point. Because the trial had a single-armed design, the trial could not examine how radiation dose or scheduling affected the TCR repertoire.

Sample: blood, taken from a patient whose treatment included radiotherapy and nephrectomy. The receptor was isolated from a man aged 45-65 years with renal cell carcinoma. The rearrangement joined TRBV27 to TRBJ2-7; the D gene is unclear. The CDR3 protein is CATSGQRPYYEQYF. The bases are TGTGCCACTTCGGGTCAGCGACCCTACTACGAGCAGTACTTC.